The 18 T cell receptor beta chains below were found in one sample sequenced in a study of T cells after yellow fever vaccination. In TCRdb, the 5' RACE reads were re-called with MiXCR into one record per CDR3 protein. The sample contains roughly 340,000 distinct CDR3 sequences, more than 8.5% of which appear only once. This sample comprised PBMCs, obtained on the day of the first yellow fever vaccination. These receptor sequences come from a man aged 18 to 30 who received the YFV17D yellow fever vaccine.

The chain is built from TRBV20-1 and TRBJ1-1, with unresolved D. V dropped 3 bases and J dropped 2 bases, with 7 bases sitting between them. Germline assignment: CDR1 DFQATT and CDR2 SNEGSKA (reference sequence). This CDR3 region has 12 residues. DNA of the CDR3: TGCAGTGCTAGTATGGACAACACTGAAGCTTTCTTT. Amino acids: CSASMDNTEAFF.

This clonotype has just a few counts. This sequence joins TRBV7-6 and TRBJ2-5; D unresolved. The CDR3 loop spans 19 amino acids. V gave up 2 bases and J gave up 5 bases, with 27 bases separating them. The germline CDR1 and CDR2 sequences are SGHVS and FNYEAQ. CDR3 amino acids: CASSLKGTPTVPPGETQYF. DNA for the CDR3: TGTGCCAGCAGCTTAAAGGGAACGCCGACGGTACCCCCCGGGGAGACCCAGTACTTC.

The rearrangement joins TRBV19 to TRBJ2-7, with a possible D match to TRBD1 (5 bases). The germline V gene encodes CDR1 LNHDA and CDR2 SQIVND (reference sequence). The CDR3 consists of 15 residues. V was trimmed by 1 base and J by 1 base, leaving 11 bases between them. The chain's CDR3 is CASSIGRAGSYEQYV. The DNA for the CDR3 is TGTGCCAGTAGTATAGGTCGGGCAGGGTCCTACGAGCAGTACGTC.

V is TRBV10-2 and J is TRBJ2-2, with 11 bases aligning to TRBD2. Germline loops: CDR1 WSHSY, CDR2 SAAADI. The CDR3 runs 16 residues. V was pared by 5 bases and J by 3 bases, with 5 bases of the junction left unmatched. The CDR3 DNA reads TGCGCCAGCAGTTCCGGGACTAGCGGTTACACCGGGGAGCTGTTTTTT. Its protein product is CASSSGTSGYTGELFF.

Ten or more counts support this clonotype. J is TRBJ2-1 and V is TRBV4-3; tentatively, D is TRBD1 or TRBD2 (5 bases each). Trimming removed 4 bases at V and 1 base at J, with 11 bases between. The CDR3 extends over 15 amino acids. CDR1 and CDR2 from the germline V gene are LGHNA and YSLEER. In DNA, the CDR3 is TGCGCCAGCAGCCCTGGGACGGCTTCCTACAATGAGCAGTTCTTC. Amino acids: CASSPGTASYNEQFF.

This clonotype came up many times. The chain combines TRBV7-2 with TRBJ2-5; D call uncertain. Trimming removed 6 bases at V and 5 bases at J, with 19 bases between. The CDR3 contains 15 residues. CDR1 SGHTA and CDR2 FQGNSA come from the germline V gene. CDR3 sequence reads: CASRRYGLGGETQYF. CDR3 coding DNA: TGTGCCAGCAGGAGATACGGGCTGGGTGGGGAGACCCAGTACTTC.

J is TRBJ1-1 and V is TRBV11-2; D is uncertain. CDR3 length equals 13 residues. Germline V gene data show CDR1 as SGHAT and CDR2 as FQNNGV. V lost 5 bases and J 7 bases, leaving 14 bases between the germline ends. CDR3: CASSQTGLGEAFF. In DNA, the CDR3 is TGTGCCAGCAGCCAAACCGGTTTGGGTGAAGCTTTCTTT.

This clonotype was counted many times. The chain couples TRBV5-1 to TRBJ2-2, with TRBD1 identical over 10 bases. After removal of 4 bases from V and 3 bases from J, the junction contained 6 bases not matched to a gene. The CDR3 has 16 amino acids. Looked up from germline, CDR1 is SGHRS and CDR2 is YFSETQ. The CDR3 is CASSDDRGPYTGELFF. The CDR3 nucleotides are TGCGCCAGCAGCGATGACAGGGGGCCGTACACCGGGGAGCTGTTTTTT.

This clonotype appeared many times. The chain joins TRBV12-3 or TRBV12-4 to TRBJ1-1; 11 bases align to TRBD1. The length of the CDR3 is 14 residues. The ends lost 6 bases at V and 5 bases at J; junction bases unmatched: 5. Written as DNA, the CDR3 is TGTGCCAGCAGAGGACAGGGGGCAGGGACTGAAGCTTTCTTT. Its protein product is CASRGQGAGTEAFF.

This clonotype came up a few times. CDR3 in amino acids: CASSQPGHNNEQFF. As DNA, the CDR3 is TGTGCCAGCAGCCAGCCGGGACACAACAATGAGCAGTTCTTC. This chain joins TRBV3-1 and TRBJ2-1, with D maybe TRBD1 (6 bases). CDR3 size: 14 residues. Trimming left V 3 bases short and J 5 bases short, with 11 bases between. The germline V gene has CDR1 LGHDT and CDR2 YNNKEL (reference sequence).

This clonotype has just a few counts. The chain is built from TRBV6-6 and TRBJ1-6, with unresolved D. Trimming shortened V by 7 bases and J by 8 bases, and 12 bases separated the two germline ends. This CDR3 comprises 13 residues. From germline, CDR1 is MNHNY and CDR2 SVGAGI (reference sequence). The CDR3 is CASKTVLDSPLHF. CDR3 nucleotide sequence: TGTGCCAGCAAAACAGTCCTTGATTCACCCCTCCACTTT.

This chain joins TRBV29-1 and TRBJ2-7; D assignment may be TRBD1 or TRBD2 (5 bases each). Trimming stripped 3 bases from V and 7 bases from J, with 16 bases between. Germline CDR1 and CDR2: SQVTM and ANQGSEA. This CDR3 has 13 residues. CDR3 loop: CSVDRDGLGEQYV. In DNA form, the CDR3 reads TGCAGCGTTGACCGGGACGGACTTGGGGAGCAGTACGTC.

The V and J genes are TRBV12-3 or TRBV12-4 and TRBJ1-5; no firm D call. This CDR3 contains 13 residues. V gave up 3 bases and J gave up 7 bases, with 10 bases separating them. The CDR3: CASSFGPNQPQHF. For the CDR3, the DNA is TGTGCCAGCAGTTTCGGGCCCAACCAGCCCCAGCATTTT.

Points on this clonotype: Its ends do not fully match the called genes, so a read error is possible. The chain couples TRBV20-1 to TRBJ2-5, with D possibly TRBD2 on 6 matching bases. From germline, CDR1 is DFQATT and CDR2 SNEGSKA (reference sequence). This CDR3 spans 15 amino acids. The CDR3 spells CSVVPQGLTWETLYF. The CDR3 nucleotides are TGCAGTGTAGTCCCCCAGGGACTGACGTGGGAGACCCTGTACTTC.

The chain uses TRBV5-1 and TRBJ2-1; TRBD1 is a possible D gene (7 bases). Germline V lookup: CDR1 SGHRS, CDR2 YFSETQ. The ends were cut back, 0 bases at V and 15 bases at J, with 19 bases in the middle. This CDR3 comprises 14 residues. The CDR3 is CASSLEEGAAHRFF. CDR3 in DNA: TGCGCCAGCAGCTTGGAGGAGGGGGCGGCCCACCGGTTCTTC.

There are a few counts of this clonotype. The chain links TRBV5-1 to TRBJ1-2, with D unclear. The V end lost 1 base, the J end lost 2 bases, and 9 bases lay between the germline ends. Germline V gives CDR1 SGHRS, CDR2 YFSETQ. The CDR3 length is 14 residues. As DNA, the CDR3 is TGCGCCAGCAGCTTGTCCGGGCAGAACTATGGCTACACCTTC. Residues: CASSLSGQNYGYTF. Based on the CDR3 plus reference TRBV5-1 and TRBJ1-2, the full variable domain is KAGVTQTPRYLIKTRGQQVTLSCSPISGHRSVSWYQQTPGQGLQFLFEYFSETQRNKGNFPGRFSGRQFSNSRSEMNVSTLELGDSALYLCASSLSGQNYGYTFGSGTRLTVV.

This clonotype was counted at least ten times. The chain uses TRBV6-6 and TRBJ2-7; D might be TRBD1 (5 bases). CDR1 is MNHNY and CDR2 is SVGAGI in the germline V gene (reference sequence). V lost 2 bases and J lost 5, with 7 bases in between. The length of the CDR3 is 12 residues. CDR3 region: CASSYGANEQYV. For the CDR3, the DNA is TGTGCCAGCAGTTACGGGGCCAACGAGCAGTACGTC.

This clonotype was seen only a few times. The chain links TRBV3-1 to TRBJ2-3, with D perhaps TRBD2 (5 bases). Trimming removed 6 bases from V and 14 bases from J, with 18 bases in between. The CDR3 has 12 amino acids. Germline-derived CDR1 and CDR2 are LGHDT and YNNKEL (reference sequence). As DNA, the CDR3 is TGTGCCAGCAGTCCCGGACTTTCTCCACGGTATTTT. Amino acids: CASSPGLSPRYF.